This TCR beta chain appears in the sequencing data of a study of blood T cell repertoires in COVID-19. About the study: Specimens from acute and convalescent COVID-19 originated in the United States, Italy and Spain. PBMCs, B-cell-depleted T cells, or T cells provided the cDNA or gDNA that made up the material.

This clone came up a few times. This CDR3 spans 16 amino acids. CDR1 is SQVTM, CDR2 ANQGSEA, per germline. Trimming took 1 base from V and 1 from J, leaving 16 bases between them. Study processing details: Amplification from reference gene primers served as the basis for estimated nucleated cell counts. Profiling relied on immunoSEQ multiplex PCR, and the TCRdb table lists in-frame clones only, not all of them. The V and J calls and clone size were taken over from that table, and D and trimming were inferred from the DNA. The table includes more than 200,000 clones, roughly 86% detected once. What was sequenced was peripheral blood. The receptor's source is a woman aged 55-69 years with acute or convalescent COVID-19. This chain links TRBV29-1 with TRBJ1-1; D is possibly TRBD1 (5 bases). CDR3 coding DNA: TGCAGCGTTGAAGGGGGCCGGGCGGTTACGAACACTGAAGCTTTCTTT. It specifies CSVEGGRAVTNTEAFF.